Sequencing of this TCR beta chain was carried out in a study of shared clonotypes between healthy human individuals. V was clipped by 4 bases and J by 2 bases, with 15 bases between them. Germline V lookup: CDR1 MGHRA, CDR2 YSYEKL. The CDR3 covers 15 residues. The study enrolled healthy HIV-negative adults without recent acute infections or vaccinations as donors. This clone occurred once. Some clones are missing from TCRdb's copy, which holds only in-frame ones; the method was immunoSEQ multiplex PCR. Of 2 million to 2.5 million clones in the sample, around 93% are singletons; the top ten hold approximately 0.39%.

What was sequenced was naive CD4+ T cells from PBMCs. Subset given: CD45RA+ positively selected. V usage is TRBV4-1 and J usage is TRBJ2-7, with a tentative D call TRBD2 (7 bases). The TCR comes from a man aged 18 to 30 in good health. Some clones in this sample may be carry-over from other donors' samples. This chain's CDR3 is CASSLTWGGPYEQYF. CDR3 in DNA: TGCGCCAGCAGCCTGACATGGGGGGGGCCCTACGAGCAGTACTTC.